A single T cell receptor beta chain is shown here with its context. The antigen is undetermined. This specimen comes from a study of T cells in women clearing cervical HPV infection. Study outcomes and limitations: Associations may precede or follow infection; HPV-specific or memory T cells were not isolated. Repertoire richness, not evenness, was significantly elevated in CIN3+ cases versus controls.

The protocol was immunoSEQ multiplex PCR, while the TCRdb copy is restricted to in-frame clones and leaves out a portion. This table lists more than 30,000 clones. The sample was blood buffy coat. This TCR derives from a woman between 18 and 70 years old with a cervical HPV16 infection that either progressed to CIN3+ or cleared (not recorded which).

Here the CDR3 reads CASSFEAGYNEQFF. The covered CDR3 bases are TGTGCCAGCAGCTTCGAAGCGGGTTACAATGAG. J is TRBJ2-1 and V is TRBV11-2, with D possibly TRBD2 on 6 matching bases. The read is 3 residues too short to cover the CDR3 end, so that end is filled in from the germline J gene. CDR3 length equals 14 residues. Trimming removed 3 bases at V and 4 bases at J, with 10 bases between. Germline CDR1 reads SGHAT; CDR2 reads FQNNGV.